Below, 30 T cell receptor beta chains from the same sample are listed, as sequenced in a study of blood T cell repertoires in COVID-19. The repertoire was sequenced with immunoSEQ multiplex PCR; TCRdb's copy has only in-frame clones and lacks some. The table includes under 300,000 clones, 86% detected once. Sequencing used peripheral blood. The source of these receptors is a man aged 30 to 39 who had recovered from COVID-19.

The chain's CDR3 is CASSQEGIGGRSNQPQHF. CDR3 coding DNA: TGCGCCAGCAGCCAAGAAGGGATAGGAGGGCGGAGCAATCAGCCCCAGCATTTT. The chain has TRBV4-1 and TRBJ1-5; D is unresolved. This CDR3 contains 18 residues. Trimming removed 0 bases at V and 1 base at J, with 16 bases between. Germline lookup yields CDR1 MGHRA and CDR2 YSYEKL.

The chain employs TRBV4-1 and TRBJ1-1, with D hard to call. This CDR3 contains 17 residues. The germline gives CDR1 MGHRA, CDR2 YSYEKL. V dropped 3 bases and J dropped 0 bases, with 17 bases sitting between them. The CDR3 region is CASSHPIRRALNTEAFF. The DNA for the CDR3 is TGCGCCAGCAGCCACCCTATACGGCGGGCTCTGAACACTGAAGCTTTCTTT.

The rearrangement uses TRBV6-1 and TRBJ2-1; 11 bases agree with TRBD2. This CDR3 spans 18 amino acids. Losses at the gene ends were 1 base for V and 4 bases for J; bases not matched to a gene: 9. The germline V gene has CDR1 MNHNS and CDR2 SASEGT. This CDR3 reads CASSEEGRASGGYNEQFF. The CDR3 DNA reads TGTGCCAGCAGTGAAGAAGGGAGGGCTAGCGGGGGGTACAATGAGCAGTTCTTC.

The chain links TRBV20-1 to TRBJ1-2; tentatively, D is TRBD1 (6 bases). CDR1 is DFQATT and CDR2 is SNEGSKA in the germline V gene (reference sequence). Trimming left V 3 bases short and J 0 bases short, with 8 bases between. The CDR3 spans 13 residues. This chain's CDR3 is CSASGDTNYGYTF. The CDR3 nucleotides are TGCAGTGCTAGTGGGGACACTAACTATGGCTACACCTTC.

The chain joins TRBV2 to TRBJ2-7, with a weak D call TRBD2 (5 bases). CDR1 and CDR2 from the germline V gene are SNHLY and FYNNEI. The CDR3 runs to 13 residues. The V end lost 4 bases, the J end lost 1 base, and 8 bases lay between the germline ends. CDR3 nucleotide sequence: TGTGCCAGCAGTGGTCGGGGATCCTACGAGCAGTACTTC. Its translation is CASSGRGSYEQYF.

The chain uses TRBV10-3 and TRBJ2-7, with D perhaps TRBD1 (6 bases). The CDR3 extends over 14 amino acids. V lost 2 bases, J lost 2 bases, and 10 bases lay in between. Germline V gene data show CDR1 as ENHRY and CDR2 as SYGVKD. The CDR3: CAISEVQGPYEQYF. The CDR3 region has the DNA TGTGCCATCAGTGAGGTACAGGGCCCCTACGAGCAGTACTTC.

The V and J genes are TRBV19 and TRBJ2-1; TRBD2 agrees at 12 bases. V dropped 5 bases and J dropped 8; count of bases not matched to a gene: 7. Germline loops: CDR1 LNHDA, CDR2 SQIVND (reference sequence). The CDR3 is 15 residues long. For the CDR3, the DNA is TGTGCCAGTAGTGGCCGGACTAGCGGGGACGATGAGCAGTTCTTC. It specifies CASSGRTSGDDEQFF. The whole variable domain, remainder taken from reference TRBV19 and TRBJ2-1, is DGGITQSPKYLFRKEGQNVTLSCEQNLNHDAMYWYRQDPGQGLRLIYYSQIVNDFQKGDIAEGYSVSREKKESFPLTVTSAQKNPTAFYLCASSGRTSGDDEQFFGPGTRLTVL.

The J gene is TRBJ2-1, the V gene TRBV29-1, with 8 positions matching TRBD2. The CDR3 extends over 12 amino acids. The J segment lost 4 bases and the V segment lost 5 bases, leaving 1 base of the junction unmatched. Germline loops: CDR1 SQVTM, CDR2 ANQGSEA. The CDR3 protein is CSVSGGYNEQFF. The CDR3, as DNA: TGCAGCGTTAGCGGGGGTTACAATGAGCAGTTCTTC.

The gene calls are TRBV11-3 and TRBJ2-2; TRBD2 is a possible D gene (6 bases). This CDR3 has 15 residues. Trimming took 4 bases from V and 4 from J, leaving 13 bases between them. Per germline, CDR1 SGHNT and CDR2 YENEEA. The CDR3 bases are TGTGCCAGCAGCTCTCCCCGGGGGACCACCGGGGAGCTGTTTTTT. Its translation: CASSSPRGTTGELFF.

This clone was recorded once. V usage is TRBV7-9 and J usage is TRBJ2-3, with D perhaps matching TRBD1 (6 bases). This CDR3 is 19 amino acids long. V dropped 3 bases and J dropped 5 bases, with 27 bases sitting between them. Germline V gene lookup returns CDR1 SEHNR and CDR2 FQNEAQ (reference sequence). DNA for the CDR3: TGTGCCAGCAGCTTCCACACTACCACTCAAACAGGGTTCAGAGATACGCAGTATTTT. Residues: CASSFHTTTQTGFRDTQYF.

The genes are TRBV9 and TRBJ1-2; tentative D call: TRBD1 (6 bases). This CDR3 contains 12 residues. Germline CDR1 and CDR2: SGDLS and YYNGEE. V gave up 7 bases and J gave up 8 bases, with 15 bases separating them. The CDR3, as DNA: TGTGCCAGCCGCGGGGGCCATGGGGGCTACACCTTC. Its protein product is CASRGGHGGYTF.

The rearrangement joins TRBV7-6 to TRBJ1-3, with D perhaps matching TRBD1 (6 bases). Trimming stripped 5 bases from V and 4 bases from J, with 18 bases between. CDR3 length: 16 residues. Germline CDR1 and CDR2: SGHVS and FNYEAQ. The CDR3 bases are TGTGCCAGCAGCCTTACACAGGGTATATCGGGAAACACCATATATTTT. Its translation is CASSLTQGISGNTIYF.

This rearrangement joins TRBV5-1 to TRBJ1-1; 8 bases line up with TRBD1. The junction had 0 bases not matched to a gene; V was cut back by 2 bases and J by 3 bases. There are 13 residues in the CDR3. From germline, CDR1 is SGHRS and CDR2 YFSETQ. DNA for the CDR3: TGCGCCAGCAGCTTACAGGGGGACACTGAAGCTTTCTTT. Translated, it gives CASSLQGDTEAFF.

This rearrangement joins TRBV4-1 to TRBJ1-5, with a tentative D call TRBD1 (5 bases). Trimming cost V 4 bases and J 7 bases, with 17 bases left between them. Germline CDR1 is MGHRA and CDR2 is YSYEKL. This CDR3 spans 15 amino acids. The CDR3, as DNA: TGCGCCAGCAGCCTCGACAGTTTGAGATACCAGCCCCAGCATTTT. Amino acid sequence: CASSLDSLRYQPQHF.

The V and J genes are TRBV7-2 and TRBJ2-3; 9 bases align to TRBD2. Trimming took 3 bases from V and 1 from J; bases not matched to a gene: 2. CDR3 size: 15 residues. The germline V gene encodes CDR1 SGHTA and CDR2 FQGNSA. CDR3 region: CASSFSGGRTDTQYF. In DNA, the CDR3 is TGTGCCAGCAGCTTTAGCGGGGGTCGCACAGATACGCAGTATTTT.

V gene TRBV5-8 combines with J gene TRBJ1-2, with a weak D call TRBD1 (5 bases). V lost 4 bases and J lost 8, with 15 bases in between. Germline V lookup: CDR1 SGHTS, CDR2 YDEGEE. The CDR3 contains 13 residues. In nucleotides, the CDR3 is TGTGCCAGCAGCCCCGGGGGACTCGAAGGCTACACCTTC. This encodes CASSPGGLEGYTF.

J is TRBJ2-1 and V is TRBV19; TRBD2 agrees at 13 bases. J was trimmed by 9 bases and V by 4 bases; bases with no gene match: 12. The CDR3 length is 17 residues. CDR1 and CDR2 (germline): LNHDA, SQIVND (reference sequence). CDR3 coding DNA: TGTGCCAGTAGTACCTCCCCCACTAGCGGGGGGGCCGGTGAGCAGTTCTTC. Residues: CASSTSPTSGGAGEQFF.

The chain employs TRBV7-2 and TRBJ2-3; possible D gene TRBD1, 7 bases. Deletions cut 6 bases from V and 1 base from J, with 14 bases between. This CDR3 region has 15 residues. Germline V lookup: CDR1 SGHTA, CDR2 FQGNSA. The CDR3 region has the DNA TGTGCCAGCAGTAGGGGGCGGGGCGGCACAGATACGCAGTATTTT. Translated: CASSRGRGGTDTQYF. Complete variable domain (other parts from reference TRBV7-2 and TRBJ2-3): GAGVSQSPSNKVTEKGKDVELRCDPISGHTALYWYRQSLGQGLEFLIYFQGNSAPDKSGLPSDRFSAERTGGSVSTLTIQRTQQEDSAVYLCASSRGRGGTDTQYFGPGTRLTVL.

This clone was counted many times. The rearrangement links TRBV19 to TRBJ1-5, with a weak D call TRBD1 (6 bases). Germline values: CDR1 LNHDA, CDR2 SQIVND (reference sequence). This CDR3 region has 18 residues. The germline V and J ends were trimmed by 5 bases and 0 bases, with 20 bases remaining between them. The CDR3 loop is CASSRQSSRGPSNQPQHF. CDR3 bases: TGTGCCAGTAGTCGACAGAGTAGCAGGGGCCCTAGCAATCAGCCCCAGCATTTT. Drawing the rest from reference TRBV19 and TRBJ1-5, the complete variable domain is DGGITQSPKYLFRKEGQNVTLSCEQNLNHDAMYWYRQDPGQGLRLIYYSQIVNDFQKGDIAEGYSVSREKKESFPLTVTSAQKNPTAFYLCASSRQSSRGPSNQPQHFGDGTRLSIL.

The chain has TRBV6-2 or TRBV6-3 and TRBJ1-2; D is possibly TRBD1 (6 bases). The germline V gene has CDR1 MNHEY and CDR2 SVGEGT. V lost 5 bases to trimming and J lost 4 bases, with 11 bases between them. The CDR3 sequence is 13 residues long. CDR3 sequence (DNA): TGTGCCAGCAGTAAACTGGACAGCTATGGCTACACCTTC. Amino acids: CASSKLDSYGYTF.

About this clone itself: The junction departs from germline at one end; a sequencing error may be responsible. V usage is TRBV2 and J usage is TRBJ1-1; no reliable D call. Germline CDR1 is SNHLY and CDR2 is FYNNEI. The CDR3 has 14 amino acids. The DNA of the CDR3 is TGTGCCAGCAGTGATTCAGCCGGGAACTCTGAAGCTTTCTTT. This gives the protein CASSDSAGNSEAFF.

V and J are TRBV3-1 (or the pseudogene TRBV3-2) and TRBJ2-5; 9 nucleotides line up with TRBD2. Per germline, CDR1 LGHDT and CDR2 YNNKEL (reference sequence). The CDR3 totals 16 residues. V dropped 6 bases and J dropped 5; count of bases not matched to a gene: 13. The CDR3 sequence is CASRLGLEAGGETQYF. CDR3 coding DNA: TGTGCCAGCAGGCTAGGGTTGGAAGCGGGGGGCGAGACCCAGTACTTC.

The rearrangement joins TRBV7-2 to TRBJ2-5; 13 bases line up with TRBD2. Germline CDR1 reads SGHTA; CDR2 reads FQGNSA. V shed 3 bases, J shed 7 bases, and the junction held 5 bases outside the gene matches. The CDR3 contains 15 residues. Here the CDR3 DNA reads TGTGCCAGCAGCTTGGGACTAGCGGGGCCAGGGACCCAGTACTTC. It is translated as CASSLGLAGPGTQYF.

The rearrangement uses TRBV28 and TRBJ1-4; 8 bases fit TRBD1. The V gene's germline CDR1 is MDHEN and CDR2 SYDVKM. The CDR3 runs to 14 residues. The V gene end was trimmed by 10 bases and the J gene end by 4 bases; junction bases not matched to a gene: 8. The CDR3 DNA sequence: TGTGCCATCAACAGGGGGACTAATAATGAAAAACTGTTTTTT. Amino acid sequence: CAINRGTNNEKLFF.

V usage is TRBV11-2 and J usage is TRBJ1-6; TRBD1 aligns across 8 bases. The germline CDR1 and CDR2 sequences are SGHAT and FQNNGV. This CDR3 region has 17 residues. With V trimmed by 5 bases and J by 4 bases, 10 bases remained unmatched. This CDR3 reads CASSPGDRTTYNSPLHF. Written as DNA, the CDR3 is TGTGCCAGCAGCCCCGGGGACAGGACTACATATAATTCACCCCTCCACTTT.

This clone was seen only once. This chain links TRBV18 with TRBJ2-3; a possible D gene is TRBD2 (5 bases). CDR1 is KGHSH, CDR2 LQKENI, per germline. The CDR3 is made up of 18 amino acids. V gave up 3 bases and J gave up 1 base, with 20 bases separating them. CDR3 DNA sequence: TGTGCCAGCTCACCCACCCGAGACCACTGGCGGGGCACAGATACGCAGTATTTT. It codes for CASSPTRDHWRGTDTQYF.

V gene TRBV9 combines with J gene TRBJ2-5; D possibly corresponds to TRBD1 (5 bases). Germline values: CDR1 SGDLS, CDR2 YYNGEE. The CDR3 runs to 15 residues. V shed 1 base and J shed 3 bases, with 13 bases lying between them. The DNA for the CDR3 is TGTGCCAGCAGCGTAAGAGGTAGCAGGGAAGAGACCCAGTACTTC. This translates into CASSVRGSREETQYF.

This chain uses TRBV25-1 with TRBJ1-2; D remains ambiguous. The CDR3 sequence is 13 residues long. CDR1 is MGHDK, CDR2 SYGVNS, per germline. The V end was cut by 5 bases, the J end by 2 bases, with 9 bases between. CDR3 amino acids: CASSTGMNYGYTF. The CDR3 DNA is TGTGCCAGCAGTACCGGGATGAACTATGGCTACACCTTC.

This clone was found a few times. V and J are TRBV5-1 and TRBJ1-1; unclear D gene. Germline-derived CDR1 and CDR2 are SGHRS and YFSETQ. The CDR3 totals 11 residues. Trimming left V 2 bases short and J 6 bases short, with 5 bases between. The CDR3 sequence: CASSFGPEAFF. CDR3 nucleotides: TGCGCCAGCAGCTTTGGCCCTGAAGCTTTCTTT.

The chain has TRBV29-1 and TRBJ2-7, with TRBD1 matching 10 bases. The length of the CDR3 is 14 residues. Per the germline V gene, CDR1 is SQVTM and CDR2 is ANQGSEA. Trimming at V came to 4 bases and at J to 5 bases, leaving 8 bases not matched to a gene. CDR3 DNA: TGCAGCGTTGTTCTCCTCGGGACAGGGGACGAGCAGTACTTC. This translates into CSVVLLGTGDEQYF.